In this sample, the clone carrying this T cell receptor beta chain turned up once. CDR1 is SGHTA and CDR2 is FQGNSA in the germline V gene. The CDR3 covers 14 residues. V trimming: 3 bases; J trimming: 4 bases; junction bases outside the gene matches: 6. This record comes from a study of shared T cell receptors in the human thymus. Only in-frame clones appear in the TCRdb table, and some are missing; sequencing was by immunoSEQ multiplex PCR. The sample carries 700,000 or so clones, roughly 88% recorded once. These sequences were also reported in another study, on human thymus T cells. That work adds: Donation was from healthy Finnish infants who were having corrective surgery that addressed congenital heart defects. Corrective heart surgery yielded the resections from which the thymus tissue came.

This TCR derives from a girl under two years old with a congenital heart defect. The sample taken for sequencing was thymocytes. This chain uses TRBV7-2 with TRBJ2-7, with 7 positions matching TRBD2. The CDR3 loop is CASSFRAGLYEQYF. The CDR3 bases are TGTGCCAGCAGCTTCCGAGCGGGGTTGTACGAGCAGTACTTC.